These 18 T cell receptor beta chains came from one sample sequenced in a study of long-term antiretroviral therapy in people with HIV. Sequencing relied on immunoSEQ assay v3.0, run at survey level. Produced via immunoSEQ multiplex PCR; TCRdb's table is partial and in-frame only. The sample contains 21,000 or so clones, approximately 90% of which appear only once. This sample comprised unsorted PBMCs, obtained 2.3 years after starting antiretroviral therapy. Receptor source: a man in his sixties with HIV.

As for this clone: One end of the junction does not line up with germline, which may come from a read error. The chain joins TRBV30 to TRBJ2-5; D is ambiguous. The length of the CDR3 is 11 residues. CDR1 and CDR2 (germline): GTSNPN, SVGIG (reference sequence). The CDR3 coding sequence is TGTGCCTGGAGCTGGCAAGAGAACCAGTACTTC. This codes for CAWSWQENQYF.

The CDR3: CASSPGTVGETQYF. The DNA for the CDR3 is TGCGCCAGCAGCCCCGGGACGGTGGGCGAGACCCAGTACTTC. The genes are TRBV5-1 and TRBJ2-5; TRBD1 or TRBD2 may be the D gene (5 bases each). Trimming took off 4 bases at V and 5 bases at J, with 15 bases between the two ends. This CDR3 has 14 amino acids. Germline V gene lookup returns CDR1 SGHRS and CDR2 YFSETQ.

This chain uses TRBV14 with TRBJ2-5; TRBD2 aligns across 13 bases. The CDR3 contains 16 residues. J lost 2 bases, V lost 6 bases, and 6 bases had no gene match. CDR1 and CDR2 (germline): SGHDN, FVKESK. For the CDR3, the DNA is TGTGCCAGCAGACCGGGACTAGCGGGGAAACAAGAGACCCAGTACTTC. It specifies CASRPGLAGKQETQYF.

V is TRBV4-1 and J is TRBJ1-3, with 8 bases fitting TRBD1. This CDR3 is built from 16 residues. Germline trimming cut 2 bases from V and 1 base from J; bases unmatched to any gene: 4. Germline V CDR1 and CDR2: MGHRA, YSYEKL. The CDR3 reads CASSQRDRQSGNTIYF. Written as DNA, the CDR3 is TGCGCCAGCAGCCAAAGGGACAGGCAATCTGGAAACACCATATATTTT.

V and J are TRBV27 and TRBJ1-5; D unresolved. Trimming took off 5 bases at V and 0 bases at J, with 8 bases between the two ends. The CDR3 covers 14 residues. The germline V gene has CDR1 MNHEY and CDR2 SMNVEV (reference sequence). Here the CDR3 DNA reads TGTGCCAGCAGTCCAGGCGATAGCAATCAGCCCCAGCATTTT. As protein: CASSPGDSNQPQHF.

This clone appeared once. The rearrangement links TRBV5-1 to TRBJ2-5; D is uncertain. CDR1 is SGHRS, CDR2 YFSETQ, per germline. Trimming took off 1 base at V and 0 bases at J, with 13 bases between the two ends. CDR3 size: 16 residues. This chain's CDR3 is CASSLSSRFNQETQYF. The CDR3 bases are TGCGCCAGCAGCTTGAGTTCTAGATTTAACCAAGAGACCCAGTACTTC.

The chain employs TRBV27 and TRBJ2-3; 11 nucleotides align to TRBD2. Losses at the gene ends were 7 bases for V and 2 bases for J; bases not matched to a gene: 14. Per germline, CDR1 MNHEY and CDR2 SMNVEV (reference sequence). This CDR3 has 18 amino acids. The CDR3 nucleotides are TGTGCCAGCAATCCCTTTAGCGGGAGGGTTTCCCACACAGATACGCAGTATTTT. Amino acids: CASNPFSGRVSHTDTQYF.

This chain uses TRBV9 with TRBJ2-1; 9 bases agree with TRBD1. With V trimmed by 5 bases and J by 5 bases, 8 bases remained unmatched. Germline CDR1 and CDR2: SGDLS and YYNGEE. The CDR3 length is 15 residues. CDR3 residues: CASSIWDRDHNEQFF. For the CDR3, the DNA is TGTGCCAGCAGTATTTGGGACAGGGACCACAATGAGCAGTTCTTC.

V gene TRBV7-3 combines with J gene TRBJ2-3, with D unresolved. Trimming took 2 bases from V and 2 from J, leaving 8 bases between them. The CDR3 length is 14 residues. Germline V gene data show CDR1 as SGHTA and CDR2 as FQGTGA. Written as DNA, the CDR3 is TGTGCCAGCAGCTTATCAGGATCCACAGATACGCAGTATTTT. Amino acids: CASSLSGSTDTQYF.

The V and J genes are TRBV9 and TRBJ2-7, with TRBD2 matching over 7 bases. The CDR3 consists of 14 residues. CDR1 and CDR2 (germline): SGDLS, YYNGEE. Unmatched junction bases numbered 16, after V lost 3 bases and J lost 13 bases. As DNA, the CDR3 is TGTGCCAGCAGCGGGGGACGAGAGGGGACTACCCCTTACTTC. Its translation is CASSGGREGTTPYF.

CDR3 sequence reads: CASSLFGGQPQHF. The DNA of the CDR3 is TGTGCCAGCAGCCTATTCGGGGGTCAGCCCCAGCATTTT. V gene TRBV7-3 combines with J gene TRBJ1-5; perhaps TRBD1 as D (5 bases). The germline gives CDR1 SGHTA, CDR2 FQGTGA. The V end lost 5 bases, the J end lost 6 bases, and 11 bases lay between the germline ends. The CDR3 covers 13 residues.

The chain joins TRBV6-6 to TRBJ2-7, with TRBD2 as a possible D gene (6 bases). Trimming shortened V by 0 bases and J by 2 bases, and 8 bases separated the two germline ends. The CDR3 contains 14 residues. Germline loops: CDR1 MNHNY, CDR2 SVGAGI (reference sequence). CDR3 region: CASSYSSGAYEQYF. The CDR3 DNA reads TGTGCCAGCAGTTACTCGTCGGGGGCCTACGAGCAGTACTTC.

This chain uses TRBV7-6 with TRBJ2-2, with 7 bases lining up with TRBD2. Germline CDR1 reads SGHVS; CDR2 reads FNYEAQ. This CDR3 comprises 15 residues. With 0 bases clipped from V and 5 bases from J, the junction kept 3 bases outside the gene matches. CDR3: CASSLALAETGELFF. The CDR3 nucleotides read TGTGCCAGCAGCTTAGCGCTAGCGGAAACCGGGGAGCTGTTTTTT.

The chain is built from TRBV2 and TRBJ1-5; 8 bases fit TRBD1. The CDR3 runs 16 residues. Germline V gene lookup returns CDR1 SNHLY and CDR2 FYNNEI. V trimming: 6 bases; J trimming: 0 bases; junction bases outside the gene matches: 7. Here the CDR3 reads CASSGQGGNSNQPQHF. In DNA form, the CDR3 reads TGTGCCAGCAGCGGACAGGGAGGTAATAGCAATCAGCCCCAGCATTTT.

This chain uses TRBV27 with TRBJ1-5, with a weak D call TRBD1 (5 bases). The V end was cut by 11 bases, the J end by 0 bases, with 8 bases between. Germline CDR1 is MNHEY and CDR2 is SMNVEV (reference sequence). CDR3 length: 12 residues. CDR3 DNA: TGTGCCTCGGGGGGTAGCAATCAGCCCCAGCATTTT. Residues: CASGGSNQPQHF.

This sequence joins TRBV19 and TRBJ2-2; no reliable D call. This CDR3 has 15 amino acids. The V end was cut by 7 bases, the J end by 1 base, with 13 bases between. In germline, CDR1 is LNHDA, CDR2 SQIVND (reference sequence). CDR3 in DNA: TGTGCCAGTACCCCAAATATAGGGAACACCGGGGAGCTGTTTTTT. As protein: CASTPNIGNTGELFF.

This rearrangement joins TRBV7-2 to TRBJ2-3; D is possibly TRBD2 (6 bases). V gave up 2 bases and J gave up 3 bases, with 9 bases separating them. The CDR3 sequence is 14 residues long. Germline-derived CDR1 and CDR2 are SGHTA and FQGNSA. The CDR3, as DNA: TGTGCCAGCAGCTTATCGGCGGGGACAGATACGCAGTATTTT. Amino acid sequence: CASSLSAGTDTQYF.

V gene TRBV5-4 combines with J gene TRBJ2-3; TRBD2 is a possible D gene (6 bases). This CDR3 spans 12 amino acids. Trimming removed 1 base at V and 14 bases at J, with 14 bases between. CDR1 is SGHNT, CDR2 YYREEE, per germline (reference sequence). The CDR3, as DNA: TGTGCCAGCAGCTTGACCGGGACTCCACCGTATTTT. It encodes CASSLTGTPPYF.